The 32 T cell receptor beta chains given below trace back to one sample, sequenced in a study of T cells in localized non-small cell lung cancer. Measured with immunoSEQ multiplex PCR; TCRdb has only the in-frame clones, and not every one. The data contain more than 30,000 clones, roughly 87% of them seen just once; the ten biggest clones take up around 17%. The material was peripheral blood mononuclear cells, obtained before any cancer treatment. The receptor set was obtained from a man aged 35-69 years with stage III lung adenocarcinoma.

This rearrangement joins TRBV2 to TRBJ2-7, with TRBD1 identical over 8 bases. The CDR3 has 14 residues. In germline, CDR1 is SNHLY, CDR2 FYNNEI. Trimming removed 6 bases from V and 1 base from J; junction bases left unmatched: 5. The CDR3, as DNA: TGTGCCAGCAGAGGGGACAGGAATTCCTACGAGCAGTACTTC. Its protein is CASRGDRNSYEQYF.

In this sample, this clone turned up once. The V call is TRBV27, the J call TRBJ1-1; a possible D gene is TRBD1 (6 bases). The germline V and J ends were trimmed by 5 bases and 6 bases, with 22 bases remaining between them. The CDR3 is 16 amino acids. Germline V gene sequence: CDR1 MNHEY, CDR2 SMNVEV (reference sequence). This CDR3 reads CASSPRGGKELAEAFF. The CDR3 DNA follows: TGTGCCAGCAGTCCGAGGGGGGGCAAGGAGTTAGCTGAAGCTTTCTTT.

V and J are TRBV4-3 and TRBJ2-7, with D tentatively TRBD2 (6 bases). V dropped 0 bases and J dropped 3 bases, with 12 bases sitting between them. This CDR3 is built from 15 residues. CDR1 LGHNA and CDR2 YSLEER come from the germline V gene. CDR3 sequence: CASSQDWEVSYEQYF. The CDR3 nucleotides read TGCGCCAGCAGCCAAGATTGGGAGGTGAGCTACGAGCAGTACTTC.

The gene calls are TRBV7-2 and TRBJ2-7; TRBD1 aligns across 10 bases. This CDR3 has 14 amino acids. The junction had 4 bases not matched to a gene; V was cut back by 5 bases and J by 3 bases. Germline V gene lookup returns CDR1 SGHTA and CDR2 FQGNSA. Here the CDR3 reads CASSHRDRGYEQYF. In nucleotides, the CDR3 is TGTGCCAGCAGCCACCGGGACAGGGGCTACGAGCAGTACTTC.

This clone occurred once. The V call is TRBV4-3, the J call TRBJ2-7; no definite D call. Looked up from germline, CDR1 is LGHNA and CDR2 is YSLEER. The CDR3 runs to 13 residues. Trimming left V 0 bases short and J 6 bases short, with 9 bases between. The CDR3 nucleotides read TGCGCCAGCAGCCAAGAATCCTTCGGCGAGCAGTACTTC. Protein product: CASSQESFGEQYF.

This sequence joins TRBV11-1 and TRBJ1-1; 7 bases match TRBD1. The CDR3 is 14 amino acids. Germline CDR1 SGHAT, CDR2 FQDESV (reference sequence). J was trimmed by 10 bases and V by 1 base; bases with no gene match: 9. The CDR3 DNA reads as TGTGCCAGCAGCTTAGGAGGGGGCCCGGCGGCAGCTTTCTTT. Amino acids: CASSLGGGPAAAFF.

CDR3 sequence reads: CSFQGGLGTGELFF. CDR3 nucleotide sequence: TGCAGCTTCCAGGGGGGGCTGGGTACCGGGGAGCTGTTTTTT. The chain has TRBV29-1 and TRBJ2-2; D may be TRBD1 or TRBD2 (7 bases each). Germline lookup yields CDR1 SQVTM and CDR2 ANQGSEA. The CDR3 extends over 14 amino acids. V lost 8 bases and J lost 5, with 18 bases in between.

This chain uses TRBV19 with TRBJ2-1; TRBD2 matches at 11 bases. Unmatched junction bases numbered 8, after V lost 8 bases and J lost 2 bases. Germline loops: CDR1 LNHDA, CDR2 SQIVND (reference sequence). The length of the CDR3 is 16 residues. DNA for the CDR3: TGTGCCAGTCACCTAGCGGGGGGCCATACCTACAATGAGCAGTTCTTC. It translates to CASHLAGGHTYNEQFF.

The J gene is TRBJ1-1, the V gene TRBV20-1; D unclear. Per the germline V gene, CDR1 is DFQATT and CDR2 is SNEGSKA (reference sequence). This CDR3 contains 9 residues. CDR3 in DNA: TGCAGACCGGGCCAAGGGGCTTTCTTT. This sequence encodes CRPGQGAFF.

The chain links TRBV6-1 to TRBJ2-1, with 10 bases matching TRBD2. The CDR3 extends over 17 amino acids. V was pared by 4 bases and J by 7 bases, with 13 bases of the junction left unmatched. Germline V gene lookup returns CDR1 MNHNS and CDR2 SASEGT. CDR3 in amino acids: CASSVLAGVKVGNEQFF. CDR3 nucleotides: TGTGCCAGCAGTGTTCTAGCGGGGGTTAAAGTAGGGAATGAGCAGTTCTTC.

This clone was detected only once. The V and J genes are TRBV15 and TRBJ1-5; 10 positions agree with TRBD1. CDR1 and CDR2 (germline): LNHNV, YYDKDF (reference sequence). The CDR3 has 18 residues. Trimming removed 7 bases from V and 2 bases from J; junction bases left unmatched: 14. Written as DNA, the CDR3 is TGTGCCACCACACTAATAGGACAGGGGGTTGATGGCAATCAGCCCCAGCATTTT. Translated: CATTLIGQGVDGNQPQHF.

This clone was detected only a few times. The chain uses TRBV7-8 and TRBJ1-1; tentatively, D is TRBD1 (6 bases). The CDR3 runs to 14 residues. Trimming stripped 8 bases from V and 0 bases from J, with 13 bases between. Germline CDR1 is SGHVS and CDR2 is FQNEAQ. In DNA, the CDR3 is TGTGCCAGCTCCTCGACAGGAGTGAACACTGAAGCTTTCTTT. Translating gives CASSSTGVNTEAFF.

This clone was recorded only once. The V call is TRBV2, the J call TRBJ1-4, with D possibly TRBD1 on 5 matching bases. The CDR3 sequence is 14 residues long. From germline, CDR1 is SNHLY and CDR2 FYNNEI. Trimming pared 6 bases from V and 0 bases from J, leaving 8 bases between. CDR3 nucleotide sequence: TGTGCCAGCAGCAGGGTCACAACTAATGAAAAACTGTTTTTT. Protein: CASSRVTTNEKLFF.

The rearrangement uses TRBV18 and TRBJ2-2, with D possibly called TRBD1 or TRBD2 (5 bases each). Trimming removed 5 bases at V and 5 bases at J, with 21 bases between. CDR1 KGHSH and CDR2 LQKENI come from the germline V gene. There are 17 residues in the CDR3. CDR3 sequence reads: CASSATRDGLGTGELFF. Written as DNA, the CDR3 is TGTGCCAGCTCAGCAACCCGGGACGGGCTTGGAACCGGGGAGCTGTTTTTT.

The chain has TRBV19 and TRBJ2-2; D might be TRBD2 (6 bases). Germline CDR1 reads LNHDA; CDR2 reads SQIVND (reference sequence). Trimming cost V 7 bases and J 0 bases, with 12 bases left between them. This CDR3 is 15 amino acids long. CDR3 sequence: CASIGLLTNTGELFF. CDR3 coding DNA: TGTGCCAGTATAGGACTACTAACGAACACCGGGGAGCTGTTTTTT.

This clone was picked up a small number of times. The CDR3 sequence is CASSAREWKNTGELFF. For the CDR3, the DNA is TGTGCCAGCAGCGCCAGGGAATGGAAGAACACCGGGGAGCTGTTTTTT. The chain has TRBV9 and TRBJ2-2; TRBD1 might be the D (5 bases). The CDR3 is 16 residues long. In germline, CDR1 is SGDLS, CDR2 YYNGEE. V shed 3 bases and J shed 1 base, with 13 bases lying between them.

CDR3 loop: CASSFWDLGSFGNQPQHF. The CDR3 nucleotides are TGTGCCAGCAGTTTTTGGGACTTGGGGAGTTTTGGCAATCAGCCCCAGCATTTT. V and J are TRBV28 and TRBJ1-5, with a tentative D call TRBD1 (5 bases). The germline V gene has CDR1 MDHEN and CDR2 SYDVKM. V was clipped by 3 bases and J by 2 bases, with 20 bases between them. The CDR3 totals 18 residues.

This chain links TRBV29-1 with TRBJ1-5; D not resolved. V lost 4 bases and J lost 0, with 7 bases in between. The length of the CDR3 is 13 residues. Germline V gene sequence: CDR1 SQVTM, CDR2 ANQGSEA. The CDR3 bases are TGCAGCGTTGGAGTAGATAGCAATCAGCCCCAGCATTTT. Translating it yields CSVGVDSNQPQHF.

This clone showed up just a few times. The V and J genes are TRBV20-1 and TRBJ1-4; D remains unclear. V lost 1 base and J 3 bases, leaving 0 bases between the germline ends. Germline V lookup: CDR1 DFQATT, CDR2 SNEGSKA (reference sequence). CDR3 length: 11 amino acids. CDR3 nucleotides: TGCAGTGCTAGAGCTAATGAAAAACTGTTTTTT. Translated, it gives CSARANEKLFF.

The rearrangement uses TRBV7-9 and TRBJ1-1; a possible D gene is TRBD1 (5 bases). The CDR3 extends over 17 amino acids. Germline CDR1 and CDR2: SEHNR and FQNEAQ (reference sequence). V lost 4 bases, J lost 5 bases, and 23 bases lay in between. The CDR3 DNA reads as TGTGCCAGCAGCTCAGCCGGGACCCTACCAGCCCTTACTGAAGCTTTCTTT. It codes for CASSSAGTLPALTEAFF.

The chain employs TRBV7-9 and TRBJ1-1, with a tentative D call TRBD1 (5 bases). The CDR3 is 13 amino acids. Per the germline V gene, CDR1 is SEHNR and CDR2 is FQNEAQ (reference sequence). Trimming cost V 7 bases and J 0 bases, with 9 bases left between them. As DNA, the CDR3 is TGTGCCAGCAACAGGATCATGAACACTGAAGCTTTCTTT. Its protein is CASNRIMNTEAFF.

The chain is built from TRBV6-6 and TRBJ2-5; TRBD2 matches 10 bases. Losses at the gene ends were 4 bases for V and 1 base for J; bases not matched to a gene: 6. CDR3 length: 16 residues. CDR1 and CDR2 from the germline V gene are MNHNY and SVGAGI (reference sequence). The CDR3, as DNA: TGTGCCAGCAGTTCGGGGGCTAGCGGGGGCCAAGAGACCCAGTACTTC. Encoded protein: CASSSGASGGQETQYF.

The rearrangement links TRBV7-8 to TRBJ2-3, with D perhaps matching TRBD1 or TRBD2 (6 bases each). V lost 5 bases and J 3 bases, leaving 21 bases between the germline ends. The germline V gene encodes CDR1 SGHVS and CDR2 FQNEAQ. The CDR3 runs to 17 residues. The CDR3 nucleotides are TGTGCCAGCAGCCCACGATCCCGGGGGCAGGCGACAGATACGCAGTATTTT. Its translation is CASSPRSRGQATDTQYF. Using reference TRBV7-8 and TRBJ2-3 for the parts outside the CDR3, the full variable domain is GAGVSQSPRYKVAKRGQDVALRCDPISGHVSLFWYQQALGQGPEFLTYFQNEAQLDKSGLPSDRFFAERPEGSVSTLKIQRTQQEDSAVYLCASSPRSRGQATDTQYFGPGTRLTVL.

The CDR3 is CASSSRTSGETQYF. The CDR3, as DNA: TGCGCCAGCAGCTCCCGTACCTCTGGGGAGACCCAGTACTTC. The rearrangement joins TRBV5-1 to TRBJ2-5; unclear D gene. The CDR3 consists of 14 residues. V dropped 3 bases and J dropped 5 bases, with 14 bases sitting between them. Germline lookup yields CDR1 SGHRS and CDR2 YFSETQ.

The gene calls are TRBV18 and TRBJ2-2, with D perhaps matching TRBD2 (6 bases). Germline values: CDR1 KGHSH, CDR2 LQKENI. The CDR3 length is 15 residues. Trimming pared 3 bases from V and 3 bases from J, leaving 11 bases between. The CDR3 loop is CASSPIPGDTGELFF. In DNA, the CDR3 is TGTGCCAGCTCACCCATTCCGGGAGACACCGGGGAGCTGTTTTTT.

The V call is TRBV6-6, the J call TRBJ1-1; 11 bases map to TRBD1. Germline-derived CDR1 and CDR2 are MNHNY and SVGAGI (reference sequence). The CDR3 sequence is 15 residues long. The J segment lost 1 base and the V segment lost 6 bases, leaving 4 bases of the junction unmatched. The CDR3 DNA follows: TGTGCCAGCAGATCCGGGACAGGGGGGAACACTGAAGCTTTCTTT. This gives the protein CASRSGTGGNTEAFF.

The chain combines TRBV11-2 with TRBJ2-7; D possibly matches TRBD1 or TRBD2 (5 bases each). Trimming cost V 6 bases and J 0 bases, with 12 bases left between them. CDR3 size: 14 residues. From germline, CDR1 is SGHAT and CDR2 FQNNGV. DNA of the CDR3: TGTGCCAGCAGTACGGGGACGGCCTCCTACGAGCAGTACTTC. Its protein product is CASSTGTASYEQYF.

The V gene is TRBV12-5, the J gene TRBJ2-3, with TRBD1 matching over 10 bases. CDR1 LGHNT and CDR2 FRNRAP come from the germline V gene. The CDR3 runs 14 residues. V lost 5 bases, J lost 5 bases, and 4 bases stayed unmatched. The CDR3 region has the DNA TGTGCTAGTGGTCCGGGACAGGGGAGAGATACGCAGTATTTT. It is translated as CASGPGQGRDTQYF.

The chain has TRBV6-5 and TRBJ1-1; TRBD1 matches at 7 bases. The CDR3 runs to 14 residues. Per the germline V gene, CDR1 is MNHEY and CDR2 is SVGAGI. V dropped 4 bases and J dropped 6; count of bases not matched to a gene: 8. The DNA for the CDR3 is TGTGCCAGCAGTTCCCAATGGACAGGTCCTGAAGCTTTCTTT. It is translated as CASSSQWTGPEAFF.

The CDR3 sequence: CASSPGPANYGYTF. The CDR3 DNA reads TGTGCCAGCAGCCCAGGACCTGCTAACTATGGCTACACCTTC. V and J are TRBV7-3 and TRBJ1-2, with unresolved D. CDR1 and CDR2 (germline): SGHTA, FQGTGA. Deletions cut 5 bases from V and 0 bases from J, with 10 bases between. This CDR3 region has 14 residues.

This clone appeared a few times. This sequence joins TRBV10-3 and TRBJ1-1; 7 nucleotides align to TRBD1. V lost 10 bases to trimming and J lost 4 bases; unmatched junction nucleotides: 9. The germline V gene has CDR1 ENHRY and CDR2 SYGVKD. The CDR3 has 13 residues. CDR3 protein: CATWDSRTTEAFF. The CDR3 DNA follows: TGTGCCACCTGGGACAGTAGGACCACTGAAGCTTTCTTT.

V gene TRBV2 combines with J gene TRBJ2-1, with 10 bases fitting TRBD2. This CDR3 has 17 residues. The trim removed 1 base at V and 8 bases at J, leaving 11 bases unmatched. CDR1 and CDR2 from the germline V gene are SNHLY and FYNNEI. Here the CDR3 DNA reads TGTGCCAGCAGTGAAGTGAAGGGACTAGCGACGGCTTATGAGCAGTTCTTC. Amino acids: CASSEVKGLATAYEQFF.